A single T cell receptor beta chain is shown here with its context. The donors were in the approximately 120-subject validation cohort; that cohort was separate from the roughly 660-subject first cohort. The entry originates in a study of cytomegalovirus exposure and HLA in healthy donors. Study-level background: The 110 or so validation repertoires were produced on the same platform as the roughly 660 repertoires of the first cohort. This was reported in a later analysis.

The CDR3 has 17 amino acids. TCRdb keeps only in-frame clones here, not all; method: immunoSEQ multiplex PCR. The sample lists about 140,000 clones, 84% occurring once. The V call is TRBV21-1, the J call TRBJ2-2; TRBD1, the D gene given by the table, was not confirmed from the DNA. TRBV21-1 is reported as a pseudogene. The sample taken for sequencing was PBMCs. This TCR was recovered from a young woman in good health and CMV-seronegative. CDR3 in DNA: TGTGCCAGCAGCAACTCGGAACAGGGGGGGGTGACCGGGGAGCTGTTTTTT. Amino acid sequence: CASSNSEQGGVTGELFF.